This T cell receptor (beta chain) was profiled in a study of blood T cell repertoires in COVID-19. In the study overall: Acute and convalescent COVID-19 specimens originated in the United States, Italy and Spain.

In the authors' workflow: Estimation of nucleated cell counts was performed using reference gene primer amplification. Here immunoSEQ multiplex PCR was the method, and the copy in TCRdb shows in-frame clones only, minus some. V and J calls plus clone size are reproduced from that table; the DNA served to infer D and trimming. The table includes around 240,000 clones, just under 90% detected once. The CDR3 covers 13 residues. CDR1 and CDR2 (germline): SQVTM, ANQGSEA. V was pared by 6 bases and J by 5 bases, with 7 bases of the junction left unmatched. Membership in each cohort depended on participant-reported clinical history. Up to 2 weeks before entering the study, exposed participants had met a COVID-19 case.

The sample comprised PBMCs or T cells enriched from blood (not recorded which). This chain joins TRBV29-1 and TRBJ2-5; TRBD2 agrees at 9 bases. The TCR comes from a man between 45 and 60 years old who had been exposed to COVID-19. CDR3 sequence reads: CSVLAGRGETQYF. CDR3 in DNA: TGCAGCGTCCTAGCGGGACGCGGGGAGACCCAGTACTTC.